This T cell receptor (beta chain) was found in a study of Graves' ophthalmopathy and Graves' hyperthyroidism. Study results and caveats: With approximately 88% sensitivity and roughly 76% specificity, a 13-signature model separated ophthalmopathy from stable hyperthyroidism. Clonotypes were expanded in thyroid at above 0.001 frequency, and most also appeared in blood.

Serum thyroxine and TRAb, along with clinical symptoms, thyroid ultrasound and orbital computed tomography, were what diagnosis relied on. The PBMC fraction was derived from about 9.5 ml of fresh peripheral blood. This clonotype was recorded many times. What it binds is not known. Amplified material comprised TCR beta CDR3 regions derived from RNA transcripts. An initial RT-PCR round employing HTBI primers preceded a second-round multiplex PCR. TCRdb passed the multiplex PCR reads through MiXCR, listing each CDR3 protein once. The sample lists about 220,000 distinct CDR3 sequences, 20% to 25% occurring once. The sequenced sample was peripheral blood. This TCR was sampled from a woman in her forties or fifties with Graves' ophthalmopathy.

CDR3 sequence: CASSAGLIETQYF. The CDR3 coding sequence is TGTGCCAGCAGCGCGGGTCTCATAGAGACCCAGTACTTC. V gene TRBV5-5 combines with J gene TRBJ2-5; D might be TRBD2 (5 bases). V lost 4 bases, J lost 4 bases, and 11 bases lay in between. Germline assignment: CDR1 SGHKS and CDR2 YYEKEE (reference sequence). The CDR3 has 13 residues.